This T cell receptor (beta chain) was captured by sequencing in a study of metastatic and nonmetastatic thyroid tumors. Study-wide context: From malignant and benign thyroid patients, repertoires in blood and in tumor or nodule tissue were compared.

The V segment lost 0 bases and the J segment 6 bases; nucleotides outside the gene matches: 3. This CDR3 contains 14 residues. CDR1 is SGHRS, CDR2 YFSETQ, per germline. Authors' methods: It was from CDR3 differences across clinicopathological groups that a distant-metastasis classifier for papillary thyroid cancer was built. Via MiXCR, TCRdb re-called the PCR reads. None of the V and J calls come from the authors' own analysis; TCRdb made them. In the table there are fewer than 35,000 clones, almost 30% of which are singletons. Not a single patient had been given any form of treatment at any point before undergoing thyroid surgery.

Sequencing input: blood. The rearrangement joins TRBV5-1 to TRBJ2-7; 10 positions agree with TRBD2. The TCR sequence derives from a female donor with papillary thyroid cancer or a benign thyroid nodule (not recorded which). Some clones in this sample may be carry-over from other donors' samples. The CDR3, as DNA: TGCGCCAGCAGCTTGGAGCCTAGCGGGAGCGAGCAGTACTTC. This sequence encodes CASSLEPSGSEQYF.